This TCR beta chain was obtained from a study of T cell therapy after organ transplantation (dated by TCRdb to between 2018 and 2020). With respect to the entire study: Autologous CMV-specific T cells, expanded in vitro for two to three weeks with a peptide pool of 30 HLA class I and II CMV epitopes, were used as therapy products. Patients were given up to 6 doses of T cells at 2-week intervals and were followed for roughly 27 weeks after finishing therapy. Of the roughly ten patients, eight were classified as clinical responders and two as nonresponders. The median number of CMV-specific T cells given to patients was 1.92 x 10^8, delivered over 2 to 6 intravenous infusions. Blood samples for the short-term post-therapy time point were taken 4 to 8 weeks after therapy ended. The study was a follow-up TRBV repertoire analysis of an open-label phase I trial of autologous CMV-specific adoptive T cell therapy in solid-organ transplant recipients. Long-term post-therapy samples were available for only about 80% of the 10 patients.

Using the immunoSEQ two-step, bias-controlled multiplex PCR assay, TRB CDR3 regions were amplified from genomic DNA. CDR3 libraries were sequenced on an Illumina NextSeq 500. Concerning the study's data processing: The immunoSEQ Analyzer platform handled the initial alignment and bioinformatics, which included bias normalization against synthetic CDR3 analogs. V, D and J genes were annotated according to IMGT database definitions. VDJtools version 1.1.10 and the R package tcR version 2.2.1.11 were used with default settings for further TRBV analyses. GLIPH analysis was performed with version 1.0 using default settings. For CDR3 sequences with at least 5 reads, significant changes in clonotype frequency were assessed with a 2-sided binomial test and Benjamini-Hochberg correction (alpha = 0.01). TCRdb provides this immuneACCESS table in a form limited to in-frame rearrangements. Some clones are lacking; in checked studies, under half of them reflect an unresolved V gene, and why the rest are absent is not known. D and trimming were read from the DNA, whereas the V and J calls and clone size are those reported in that table. Present in this sample are roughly 3,300 clones, 55% to 70% of which were seen just once. The ten largest make up about 38% of the sample.

What this sample's time point label stands for: 4-8 weeks after completion of therapy. Solid-organ transplant recipients with drug-resistant/recurrent cytomegalovirus were included as patients. Nine to ten of the trial participants were picked for repertoire analysis depending on whether post-therapy peripheral blood mononuclear cells were available. A BD FACSAria III was used to sort viable CD3+CD8+CD4- lymphocytes from PBMCs. The Qiagen DNeasy Kit was used to extract genomic DNA from sorted cells. Summary of the overall study and its limitations: Reduced sample coverage from poor CD8+ T cell yield may be reflected in the few expansions detected in nonresponders. The small cohort prevented assessing confounders such as concurrent antirejection and antiviral medications. Fold change in CD8 clonality after therapy inversely correlated with pretherapy clonality, suggesting less biased repertoires were more receptive to remodeling. Both transferred clonotypes and endogenous clonotypes not detected in the therapy products appeared to be included in post-therapy reconstitution. Nonresponders showed marked pretherapy clonal expansions with minimal repertoire change after therapy.

This clone was observed a handful of times. Its binding antigen is unknown. No base-level quality is on record; no much larger clone is a single base apart. CDR1 and CDR2 (MRHNA, SNTAGT) derive from the germline V gene. The V end gives up 3 bases and the J end 5 bases, leaving 6 bases in the junction not matched to a gene. The CDR3 holds 15 amino acids from the cysteine to the phenylalanine. Only the CDR3 part of the read is kept: 45 bases, read in frame from the first base. The TCR sequence derives from a human patient who had received a solid organ transplant and had CMV disease. Some T cells present after a transplant may be cells of the graft donor. The sample consisted of CD8+ T cells from blood, taken after autologous CMV-specific T cell therapy. The chain employs TRBV6-4 and TRBJ2-2, and 7 bases in between align with TRBD2. The CDR3 reads CASSEAPGGTGELFF. The DNA is TGTGCCAGCAGTGAGGCACCCGGGGGGACCGGGGAGCTGTTTTTT.